One and the same sample provided the 21 T cell receptor beta chains below, sequenced in a study of blood T cell repertoires in COVID-19. The method was immunoSEQ multiplex PCR; TCRdb's version includes in-frame clones alone and lacks a portion of them. Here the sample spans around 190,000 clones, less than 80% being singletons. The sample comprised peripheral blood. The source of these receptors is a woman between 45 and 65 years old with acute or convalescent COVID-19.

The gene calls are TRBV7-8 and TRBJ2-1, with D possibly matching TRBD2 (6 bases). The germline CDR1 and CDR2 sequences are SGHVS and FQNEAQ. CDR3 length: 12 residues. V was pared by 1 base and J by 10 bases, with 8 bases between. The CDR3 sequence: CASSLVGGEQFF. As DNA, the CDR3 is TGTGCCAGCAGCTTAGTGGGGGGAGAGCAGTTCTTC.

The V gene is TRBV7-6, the J gene TRBJ2-7; TRBD1 aligns across 11 bases. CDR1 SGHVS and CDR2 FNYEAQ come from the germline V gene. CDR3 length: 15 amino acids. V shed 6 bases, J shed 3 bases, and the junction held 7 bases outside the gene matches. The CDR3 region is CASSHGGTGGYEQYF. CDR3 DNA: TGTGCCAGCAGTCACGGTGGGACAGGGGGCTACGAGCAGTACTTC.

The chain recombines TRBV19 with TRBJ1-3; a weak D match, TRBD1 (6 bases). The ends were cut back, 7 bases at V and 2 bases at J, with 15 bases in the middle. The CDR3 has 15 residues. CDR1 is LNHDA and CDR2 is SQIVND in the germline V gene (reference sequence). This CDR3 is CASTRTADPGNTIYF. The CDR3 DNA follows: TGTGCCAGTACCAGGACAGCTGATCCTGGAAACACCATATATTTT.

This clone was seen a handful of times. The V gene is TRBV29-1, the J gene TRBJ1-1; no clear D. Per the germline V gene, CDR1 is SQVTM and CDR2 is ANQGSEA. V was shortened by 3 bases and J by 1 base, with 6 bases between the two germline ends. This CDR3 is 12 amino acids long. The DNA for the CDR3 is TGCAGCGTTGATCCAGGGAACACTGAAGCTTTCTTT. This encodes CSVDPGNTEAFF.

The chain links TRBV19 to TRBJ1-5; the D gene is possibly TRBD1 (6 bases). Per the germline V gene, CDR1 is LNHDA and CDR2 is SQIVND (reference sequence). V shed 3 bases and J shed 5 bases, with 11 bases lying between them. The CDR3 sequence is 14 residues long. The CDR3 region has the DNA TGTGCCAGTAGTATTCCACAGGGATATCAGCCCCAGCATTTT. Translation: CASSIPQGYQPQHF.

The V and J genes are TRBV6-5 and TRBJ1-5, with a tentative D call TRBD1 (5 bases). Trimming removed 4 bases at V and 7 bases at J, with 11 bases between. Germline lookup yields CDR1 MNHEY and CDR2 SVGAGI. The CDR3 runs to 13 residues. CDR3 protein: CASSFQGKQPQHF. In DNA, the CDR3 is TGTGCCAGCAGTTTCCAGGGAAAACAGCCCCAGCATTTT.

The chain employs TRBV28 and TRBJ1-2; 8 bases fit TRBD1. V shed 6 bases and J 1 base; nucleotides not matched to a gene: 7. This CDR3 comprises 15 residues. From germline, CDR1 is MDHEN and CDR2 SYDVKM. This CDR3 reads CASRLPGGINYGYTF. The CDR3 nucleotides are TGTGCCAGCAGGCTTCCAGGGGGCATTAACTATGGCTACACCTTC.

The chain employs TRBV6-5 and TRBJ1-1; weak D call: TRBD1 (6 bases). The CDR3 runs 12 residues. V shed 6 bases and J shed 8 bases, with 13 bases lying between them. Germline V gives CDR1 MNHEY, CDR2 SVGAGI. The CDR3 nucleotides are TGTGCCAGCAGCGGACAAGGACAGGAAGCTTTCTTT. It translates to CASSGQGQEAFF.

The gene calls are TRBV20-1 and TRBJ1-1; D is ambiguous. The CDR3 has 10 amino acids. V dropped 5 bases and J dropped 6 bases, with 7 bases sitting between them. Germline CDR1 DFQATT, CDR2 SNEGSKA (reference sequence). Here the CDR3 reads CSAGRAEAFF. Here the CDR3 DNA reads TGCAGTGCTGGGAGGGCTGAAGCTTTCTTT.

V is TRBV14 and J is TRBJ2-7; no clear D gene. This CDR3 region has 12 residues. The V and J ends lost 6 bases and 1 base respectively, with 7 bases between them. The germline CDR1 and CDR2 sequences are SGHDN and FVKESK. This CDR3 is CASSPSSYEQYF. CDR3 DNA sequence: TGTGCCAGCAGTCCTAGTTCCTACGAGCAGTACTTC.

This chain joins TRBV7-9 and TRBJ2-6, with TRBD1 as a possible D gene (5 bases). The CDR3 extends over 19 amino acids. Trimming shortened V by 5 bases and J by 0 bases, and 20 bases separated the two germline ends. Germline CDR1 reads SEHNR; CDR2 reads FQNEAQ (reference sequence). The CDR3 nucleotides are TGTGCCAGCAGCCACCGACAGTCCTTACCCTCCTCTGGGGCCAACGTCCTGACTTTC. Protein: CASSHRQSLPSSGANVLTF. Variable domain in full (rest from reference TRBV7-9 and TRBJ2-6): DTGVSQNPRHKITKRGQNVTFRCDPISEHNRLYWYRQTLGQGPEFLTYFQNEAQLEKSRLLSDRFSAERPKGSFSTLEIQRTEQGDSAMYLCASSHRQSLPSSGANVLTFGAGSRLTVL.

The chain couples TRBV27 to TRBJ2-7; tentatively, D is TRBD1 (6 bases). The CDR3 totals 14 residues. Deletions cut 6 bases from V and 3 bases from J, with 15 bases between. The V gene's germline CDR1 is MNHEY and CDR2 SMNVEV (reference sequence). CDR3 loop: CASSPAYRVYEQYF. The CDR3 bases are TGTGCCAGCAGCCCAGCGTACAGGGTCTACGAGCAGTACTTC.

This chain uses TRBV6-2 or TRBV6-3 with TRBJ2-7, with 8 positions matching TRBD2. This CDR3 is built from 14 residues. CDR1 and CDR2 (germline): MNHEY, SVGEGT. V gave up 2 bases and J gave up 6 bases; unmatched junction bases: 6. The CDR3 protein is CASSYNSGNGEQYF. For the CDR3, the DNA is TGTGCCAGCAGTTACAATAGCGGGAACGGCGAGCAGTACTTC.

This chain uses TRBV28 with TRBJ1-2; D gene unclear. Between the trimmed V and J ends, which lost 3 bases and 3 bases, there was a span of 14 bases. Germline V lookup: CDR1 MDHEN, CDR2 SYDVKM. The CDR3 has 15 residues. As DNA, the CDR3 is TGTGCCAGCAGTTTTCGACCCACCGGGGACTATGGCTACACCTTC. Its protein product is CASSFRPTGDYGYTF.

V usage is TRBV10-1 and J usage is TRBJ2-1, with 8 nucleotides matching TRBD2. The ends lost 3 bases at V and 5 bases at J; junction bases unmatched: 6. The CDR3 is 15 amino acids. In germline, CDR1 is WNHNN, CDR2 SYGVQD (reference sequence). CDR3 nucleotide sequence: TGCGCCAGCAGTGATGGGGTAGCGGGGCACAATGAGCAGTTCTTC. Its protein product is CASSDGVAGHNEQFF.

The rearrangement joins TRBV12-3 or TRBV12-4 to TRBJ1-2; possible D gene TRBD1, 5 bases. V lost 4 bases and J lost 2, with 8 bases in between. CDR3 length: 13 residues. The CDR3 region has the DNA TGTGCCAGCAGTTCACAGGAAAACTATGGCTACACCTTC. Its protein product is CASSSQENYGYTF.

V gene TRBV30 combines with J gene TRBJ1-1; D is ambiguous. In germline, CDR1 is GTSNPN, CDR2 SVGIG (reference sequence). The CDR3 contains 11 residues. Trimming cost V 5 bases and J 1 base, with 5 bases left between them. The CDR3 DNA follows: TGTGCCTGGCTCGGGAACACTGAAGCTTTCTTT. Translation: CAWLGNTEAFF.

This chain connects TRBV19 to TRBJ2-7, with TRBD2 as a possible D gene (6 bases). Per germline, CDR1 LNHDA and CDR2 SQIVND (reference sequence). V gave up 4 bases and J gave up 0 bases, with 19 bases separating them. The CDR3 contains 17 residues. The CDR3 spells CASSTSSGLRSSYEQYF. The CDR3 nucleotides are TGTGCCAGTAGTACCTCCTCGGGACTCCGGAGCTCCTACGAGCAGTACTTC.

This clone was counted between two and nine times. The chain combines TRBV6-5 with TRBJ2-2; TRBD2 aligns across 9 bases. This CDR3 has 16 amino acids. Trimming removed 0 bases from V and 6 bases from J; junction bases left unmatched: 5. The germline V gene encodes CDR1 MNHEY and CDR2 SVGAGI. In DNA form, the CDR3 reads TGTGCCAGCAGTTACTCGCGGGGGGGAAGCGCCGGGGAGCTGTTTTTT. Its protein product is CASSYSRGGSAGELFF.

To note about this clone: The junction differs from germline at one of its ends, possibly a read error. The V and J genes are TRBV28 and TRBJ1-4; 12 nucleotides align to TRBD1. Germline V CDR1 and CDR2: MDHEN, SYDVKM. The CDR3 sequence is 12 residues long. In DNA form, the CDR3 reads TGTGCCAGCAGTCCGTGGGACAGGGGGCTTAGATTT. This encodes CASSPWDRGLRF.

This clone has just one count. The V gene is TRBV6-2 or TRBV6-3, the J gene TRBJ2-7; 9 bases map to TRBD2. Germline CDR1 MNHEY, CDR2 SVGEGT. This CDR3 has 16 residues. V gave up 2 bases and J gave up 2 bases; unmatched junction bases: 7. CDR3 region: CASSYPASGKPYEQYF. CDR3 coding DNA: TGTGCCAGCAGTTACCCAGCTAGCGGGAAACCCTACGAGCAGTACTTC.